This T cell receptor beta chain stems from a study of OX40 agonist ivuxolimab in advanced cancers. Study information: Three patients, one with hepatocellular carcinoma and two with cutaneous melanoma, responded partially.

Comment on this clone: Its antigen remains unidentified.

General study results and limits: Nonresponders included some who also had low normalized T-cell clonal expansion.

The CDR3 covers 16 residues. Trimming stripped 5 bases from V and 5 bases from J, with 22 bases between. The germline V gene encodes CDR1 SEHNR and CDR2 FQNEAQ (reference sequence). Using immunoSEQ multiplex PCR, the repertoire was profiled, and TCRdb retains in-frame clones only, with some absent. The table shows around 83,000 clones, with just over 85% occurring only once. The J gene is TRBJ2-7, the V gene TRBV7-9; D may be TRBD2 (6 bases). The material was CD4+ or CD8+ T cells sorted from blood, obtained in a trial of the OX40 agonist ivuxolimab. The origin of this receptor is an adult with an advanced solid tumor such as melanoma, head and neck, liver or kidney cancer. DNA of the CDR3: TGTGCCAGCAGCCCCTCCGGGGAAATTGGGACTCACGAGCAGTACTTC. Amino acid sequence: CASSPSGEIGTHEQYF.